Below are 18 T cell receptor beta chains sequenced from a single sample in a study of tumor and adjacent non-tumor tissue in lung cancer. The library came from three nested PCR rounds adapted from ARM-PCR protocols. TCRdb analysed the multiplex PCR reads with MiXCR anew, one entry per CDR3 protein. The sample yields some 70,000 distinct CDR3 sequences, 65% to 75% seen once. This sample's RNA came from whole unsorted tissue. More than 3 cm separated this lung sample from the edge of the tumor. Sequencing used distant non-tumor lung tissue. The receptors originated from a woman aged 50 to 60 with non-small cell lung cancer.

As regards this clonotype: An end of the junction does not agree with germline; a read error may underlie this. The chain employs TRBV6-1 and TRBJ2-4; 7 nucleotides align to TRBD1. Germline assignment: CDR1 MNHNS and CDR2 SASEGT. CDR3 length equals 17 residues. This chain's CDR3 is CASYERQGSLGKSIQYF. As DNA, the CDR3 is TGTGCCAGTTATGAACGACAGGGTTCACTAGGCAAAAGCATTCAGTATTTC.

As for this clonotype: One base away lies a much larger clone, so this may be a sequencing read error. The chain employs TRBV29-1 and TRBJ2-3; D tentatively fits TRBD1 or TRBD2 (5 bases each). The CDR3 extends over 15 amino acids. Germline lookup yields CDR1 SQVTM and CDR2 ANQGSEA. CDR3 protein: CGVARGVDVTDTQYF. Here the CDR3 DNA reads TGCGGCGTTGCTAGGGGAGTTGATGTCACAGATACGCAGTATTTT.

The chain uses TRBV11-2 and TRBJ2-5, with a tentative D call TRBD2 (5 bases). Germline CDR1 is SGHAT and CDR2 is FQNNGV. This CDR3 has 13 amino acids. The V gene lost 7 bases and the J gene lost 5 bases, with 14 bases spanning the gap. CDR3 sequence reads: CASTIGVNETQYF. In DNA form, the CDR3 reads TGTGCCAGCACGATCGGGGTTAACGAGACCCAGTACTTC.

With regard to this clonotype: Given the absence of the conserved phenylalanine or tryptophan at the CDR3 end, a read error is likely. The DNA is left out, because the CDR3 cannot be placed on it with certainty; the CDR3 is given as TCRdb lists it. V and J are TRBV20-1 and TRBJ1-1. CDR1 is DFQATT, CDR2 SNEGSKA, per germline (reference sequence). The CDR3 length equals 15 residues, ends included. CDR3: CSLKVPGLPNTEALY.

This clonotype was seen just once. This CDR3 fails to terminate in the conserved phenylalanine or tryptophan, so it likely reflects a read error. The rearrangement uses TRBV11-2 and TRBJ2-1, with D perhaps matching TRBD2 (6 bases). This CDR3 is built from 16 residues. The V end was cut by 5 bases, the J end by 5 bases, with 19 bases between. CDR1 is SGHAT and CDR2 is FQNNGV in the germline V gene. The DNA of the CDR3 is TGTGCCAGCAGCCGGGTGATACTATCGGGGGACAATGAGCAGTTCTCC. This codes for CASSRVILSGDNEQFS.

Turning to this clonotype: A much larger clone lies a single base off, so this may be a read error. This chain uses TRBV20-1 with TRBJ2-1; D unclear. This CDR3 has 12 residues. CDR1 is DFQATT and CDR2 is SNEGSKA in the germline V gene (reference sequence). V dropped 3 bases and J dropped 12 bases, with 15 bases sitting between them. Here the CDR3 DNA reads TGCAGTGCTAGCTATTGGAACACTGTGCAGTTCTTC. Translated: CSASYWNTVQFF.

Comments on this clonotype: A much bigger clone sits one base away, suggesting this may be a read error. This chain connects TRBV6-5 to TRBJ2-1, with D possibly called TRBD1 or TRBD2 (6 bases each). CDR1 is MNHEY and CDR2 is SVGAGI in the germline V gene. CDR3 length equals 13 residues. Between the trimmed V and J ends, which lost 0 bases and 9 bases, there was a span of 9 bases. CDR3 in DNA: TGTGCCAGCAGTTACTCGGGGGGCAGTGAGCAGTTCTTC. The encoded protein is CASSYSGGSEQFF.

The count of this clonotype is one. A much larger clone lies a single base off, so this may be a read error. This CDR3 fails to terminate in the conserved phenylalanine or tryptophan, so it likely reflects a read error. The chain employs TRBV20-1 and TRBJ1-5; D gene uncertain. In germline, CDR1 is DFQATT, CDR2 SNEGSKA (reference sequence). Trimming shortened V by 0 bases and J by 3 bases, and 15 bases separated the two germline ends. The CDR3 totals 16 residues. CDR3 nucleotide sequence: TGCAGTGCTAGAGATCCCCGGGGAAGCGCCAATCAGCCCCAGCATCTT. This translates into CSARDPRGSANQPQHL.

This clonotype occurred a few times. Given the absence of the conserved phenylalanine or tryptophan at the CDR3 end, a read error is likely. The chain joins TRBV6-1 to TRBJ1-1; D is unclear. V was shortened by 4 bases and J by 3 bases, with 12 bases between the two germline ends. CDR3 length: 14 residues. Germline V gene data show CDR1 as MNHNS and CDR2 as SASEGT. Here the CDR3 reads CASSAERADTEAFS. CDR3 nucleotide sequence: TGTGCCAGCAGTGCTGAAAGGGCGGACACTGAAGCTTTCTCT.

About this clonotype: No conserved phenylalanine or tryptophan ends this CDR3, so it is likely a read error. CDR3 sequence: CASSARDRGRQPQHL. CDR3 in DNA: TGTGCCAGCAGTGCCCGGGACAGGGGGCGGCAGCCCCAGCATTTA. The rearrangement joins TRBV12-3 or TRBV12-4 to TRBJ1-5, with 12 bases identical to TRBD1. V shed 5 bases and J 7 bases; nucleotides not matched to a gene: 6. This CDR3 is 15 amino acids long.

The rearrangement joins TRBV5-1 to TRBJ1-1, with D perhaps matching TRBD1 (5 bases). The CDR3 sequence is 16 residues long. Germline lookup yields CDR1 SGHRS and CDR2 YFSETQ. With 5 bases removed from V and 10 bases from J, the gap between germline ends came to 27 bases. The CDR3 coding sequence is TGCGCCAGCAGGATAGGGACCACCCTATTCGAGGGTGGAGCTTTCTTT. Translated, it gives CASRIGTTLFEGGAFF.

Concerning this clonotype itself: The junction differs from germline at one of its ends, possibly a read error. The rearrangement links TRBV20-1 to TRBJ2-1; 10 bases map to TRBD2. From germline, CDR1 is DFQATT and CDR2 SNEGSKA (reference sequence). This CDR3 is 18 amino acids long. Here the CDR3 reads CGARPLAGDPFSYNEQSF. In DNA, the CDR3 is TGCGGTGCTAGACCGCTAGCGGGAGATCCTTTCTCCTACAATGAGCAGTCCTTC.

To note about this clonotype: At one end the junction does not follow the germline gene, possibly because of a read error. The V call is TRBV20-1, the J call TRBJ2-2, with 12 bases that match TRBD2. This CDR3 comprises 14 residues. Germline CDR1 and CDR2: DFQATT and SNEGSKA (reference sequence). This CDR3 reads CSAPLAGGTGDLFF. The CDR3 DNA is TGCAGTGCACCACTAGCGGGAGGCACCGGGGACCTGTTTTTT.

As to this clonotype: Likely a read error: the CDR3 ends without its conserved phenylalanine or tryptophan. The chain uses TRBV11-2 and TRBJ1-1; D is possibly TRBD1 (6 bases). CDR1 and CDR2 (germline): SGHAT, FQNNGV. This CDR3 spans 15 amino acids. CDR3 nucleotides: TGTGCCAGCAACTTAAGGGAGGGGGTGAGAACTGAAGCTTTCTAT. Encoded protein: CASNLREGVRTEAFY.

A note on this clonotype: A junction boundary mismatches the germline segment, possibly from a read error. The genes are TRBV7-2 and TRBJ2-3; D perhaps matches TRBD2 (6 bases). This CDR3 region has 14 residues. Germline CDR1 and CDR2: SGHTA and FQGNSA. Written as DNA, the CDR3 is TGTGCCAGCAGCCCCGGGACTGGCTTGAATACGCGGTATTTT. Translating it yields CASSPGTGLNTRYF. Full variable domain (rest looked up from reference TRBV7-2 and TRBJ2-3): GAGVSQSPSNKVTEKGKDVELRCDPISGHTALYWYRQSLGQGLEFLIYFQGNSAPDKSGLPSDRFSAERTGGSVSTLTIQRTQQEDSAVYLCASSPGTGLNTRYFGPGTRLTVL.

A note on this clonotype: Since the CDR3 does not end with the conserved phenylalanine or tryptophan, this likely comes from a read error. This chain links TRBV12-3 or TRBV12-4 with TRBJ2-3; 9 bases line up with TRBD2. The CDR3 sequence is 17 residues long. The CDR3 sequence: CASSLAPLGTSIDTQYL. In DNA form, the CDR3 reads TGTGCCAGCAGTTTAGCGCCATTGGGGACTAGCATAGATACGCAGTATTTA.

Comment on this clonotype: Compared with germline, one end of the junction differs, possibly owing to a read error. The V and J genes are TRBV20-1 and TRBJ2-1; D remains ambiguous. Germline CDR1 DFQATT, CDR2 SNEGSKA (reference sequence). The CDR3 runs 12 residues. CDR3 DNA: TGCGGTGCTAGAGATTCAATCCGTGAGGAGTTCTTC. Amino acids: CGARDSIREEFF.

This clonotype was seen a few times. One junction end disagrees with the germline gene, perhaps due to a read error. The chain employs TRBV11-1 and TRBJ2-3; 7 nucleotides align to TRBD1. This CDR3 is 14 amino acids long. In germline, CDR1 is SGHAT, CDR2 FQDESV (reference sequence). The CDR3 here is CPSSIATGADTPSF. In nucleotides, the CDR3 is TGTCCCAGCAGCATAGCTACAGGGGCTGATACGCCGTCTTTT.